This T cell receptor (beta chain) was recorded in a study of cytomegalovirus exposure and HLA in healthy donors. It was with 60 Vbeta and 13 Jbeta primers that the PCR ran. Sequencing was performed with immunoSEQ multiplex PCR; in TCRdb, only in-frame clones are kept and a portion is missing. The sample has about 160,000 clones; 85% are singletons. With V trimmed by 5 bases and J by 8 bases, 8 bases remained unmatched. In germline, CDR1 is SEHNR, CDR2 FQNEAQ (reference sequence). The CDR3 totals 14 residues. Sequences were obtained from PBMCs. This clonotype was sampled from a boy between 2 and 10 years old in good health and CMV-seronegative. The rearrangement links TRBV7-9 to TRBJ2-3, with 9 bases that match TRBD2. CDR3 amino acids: CASSPRGGGVTQYF. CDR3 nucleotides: TGTGCCAGCAGCCCGCGTGGCGGGGGGGTTACGCAGTATTTT.